The present T cell receptor (beta chain) was sequenced within a study of OX40 agonist ivuxolimab in advanced cancers. Findings and caveats of the study: Expanded clones were, on average, more numerous in CD8+ T cells than in CD4+.

CDR3 size: 14 residues. J was trimmed by 3 bases and V by 5 bases; bases with no gene match: 6. The germline V gene has CDR1 LNHDA and CDR2 SQIVND (reference sequence). Notes on this clone: Its antigen remains unknown. The sample holds other DNA sequences that translate to the same CDR3.

The table came from immunoSEQ multiplex PCR; TCRdb's copy has only in-frame clones and leaves some out. The sample yields tens of thousands of clones, about 91% seen once. The sample here was CD4+ or CD8+ T cells sorted from blood, taken in a trial of the OX40 agonist ivuxolimab. The clonotype comes from an adult with an advanced solid tumor such as melanoma, head and neck, liver or kidney cancer. The rearrangement links TRBV19 to TRBJ1-1, with TRBD1 identical over 7 bases. The CDR3, as DNA: TGTGCCAGTAGTCTACAGGGGAGGGACACTGAAGCTTTCTTT. This encodes CASSLQGRDTEAFF.